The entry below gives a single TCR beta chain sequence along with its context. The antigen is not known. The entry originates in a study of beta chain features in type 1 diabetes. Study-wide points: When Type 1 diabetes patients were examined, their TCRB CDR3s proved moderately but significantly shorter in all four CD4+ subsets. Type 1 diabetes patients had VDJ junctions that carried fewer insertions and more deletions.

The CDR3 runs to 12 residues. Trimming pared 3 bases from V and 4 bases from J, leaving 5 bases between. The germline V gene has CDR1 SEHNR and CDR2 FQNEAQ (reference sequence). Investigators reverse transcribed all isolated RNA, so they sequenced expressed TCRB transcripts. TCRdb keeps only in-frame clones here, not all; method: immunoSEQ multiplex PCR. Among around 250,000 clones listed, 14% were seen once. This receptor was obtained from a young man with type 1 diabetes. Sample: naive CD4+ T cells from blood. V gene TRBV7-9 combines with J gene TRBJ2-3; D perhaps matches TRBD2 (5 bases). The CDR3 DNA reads TGTGCCAGCAGCTTCGGGGCAGATACGCAGTATTTT. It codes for CASSFGADTQYF.